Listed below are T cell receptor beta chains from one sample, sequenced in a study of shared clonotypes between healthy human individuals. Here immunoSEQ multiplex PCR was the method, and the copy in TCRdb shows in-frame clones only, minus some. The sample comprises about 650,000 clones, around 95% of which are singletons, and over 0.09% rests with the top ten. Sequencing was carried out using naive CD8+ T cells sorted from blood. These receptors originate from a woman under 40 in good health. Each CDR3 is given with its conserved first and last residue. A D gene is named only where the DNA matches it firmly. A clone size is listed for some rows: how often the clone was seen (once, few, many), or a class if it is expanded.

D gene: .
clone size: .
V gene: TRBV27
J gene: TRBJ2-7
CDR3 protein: CASSLGGPWAYEQYF
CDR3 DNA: TGTGCCAGCAGCCTTGGGGGGCCTTGGGCCTACGAGCAGTACTTC

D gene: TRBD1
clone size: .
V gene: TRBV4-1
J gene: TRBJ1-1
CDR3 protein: CASSQETGTYTEAFF
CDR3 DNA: TGCGCCAGCAGCCAAGAGACAGGGACATACACTGAAGCTTTCTTT

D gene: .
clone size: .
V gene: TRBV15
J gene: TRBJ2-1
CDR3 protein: CATSREGADEQFF
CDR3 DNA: TGTGCCACCAGCAGGGAGGGGGCGGATGAGCAGTTCTTC

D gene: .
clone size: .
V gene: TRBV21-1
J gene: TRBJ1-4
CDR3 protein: CASSKESKRKNEKLFF
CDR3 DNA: TGTGCCAGCAGCAAAGAATCGAAACGGAAGAATGAAAAACTGTTTTTT

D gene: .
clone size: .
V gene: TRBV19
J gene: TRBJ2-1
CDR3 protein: CASSPDGWEQFF
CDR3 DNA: TGTGCCAGTAGTCCCGACGGATGGGAGCAGTTCTTC

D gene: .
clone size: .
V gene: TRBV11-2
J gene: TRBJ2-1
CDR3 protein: CASSPEGLSSYNEQFF
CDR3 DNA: TGTGCCAGCAGCCCAGAGGGGCTGTCCTCCTACAATGAGCAGTTCTTC

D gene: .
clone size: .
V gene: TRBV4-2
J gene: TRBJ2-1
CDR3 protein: CASSQDNHNEQFF
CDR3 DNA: TGTGCCAGCAGCCAAGATAACCACAATGAGCAGTTCTTC

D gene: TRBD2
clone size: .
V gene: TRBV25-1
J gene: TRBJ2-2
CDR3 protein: CASSERWLAETGELFF
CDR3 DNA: TGTGCCAGCAGTGAAAGGTGGCTAGCGGAGACCGGGGAGCTGTTTTTT

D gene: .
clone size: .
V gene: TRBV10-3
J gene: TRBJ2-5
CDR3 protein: CAISELGGARHLETQYF
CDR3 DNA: TGTGCCATCAGTGAGTTAGGCGGGGCCCGACACCTGGAGACCCAGTACTTC

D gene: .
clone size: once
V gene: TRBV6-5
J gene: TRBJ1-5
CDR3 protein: CASSPGRAFPTQHF
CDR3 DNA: TGTGCCAGCAGCCCCGGCAGGGCCTTCCCGACCCAGCATTTT

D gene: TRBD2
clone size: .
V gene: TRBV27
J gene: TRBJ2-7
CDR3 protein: CASSPGLGAYEQYF
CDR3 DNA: TGTGCCAGCAGTCCGGGACTAGGGGCCTACGAGCAGTACTTC

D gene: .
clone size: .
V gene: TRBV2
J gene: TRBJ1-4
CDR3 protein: CASSPVQGLTEKLFF
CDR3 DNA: TGTGCCAGCAGTCCGGTACAGGGTCTGACTGAAAAACTGTTTTTT

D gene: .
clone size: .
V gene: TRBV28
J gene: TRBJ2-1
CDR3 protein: CASSFLSGTEQFF
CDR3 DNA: TGTGCCAGCAGTTTCTTATCGGGGACTGAGCAGTTCTTC

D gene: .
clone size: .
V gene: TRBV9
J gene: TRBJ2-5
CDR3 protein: CASSVGVLQETQYF
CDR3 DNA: TGTGCCAGCAGCGTAGGGGTCCTTCAAGAGACCCAGTACTTC

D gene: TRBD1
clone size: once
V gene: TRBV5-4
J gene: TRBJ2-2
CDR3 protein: CASSLAGGVGTGELFF
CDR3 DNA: TGTGCCAGCAGCTTGGCAGGGGGCGTCGGCACCGGGGAGCTGTTTTTT

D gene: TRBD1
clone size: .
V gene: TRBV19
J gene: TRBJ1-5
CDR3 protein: CASSIGWTGLNQPQHF
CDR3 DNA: TGTGCCAGTAGTATAGGCTGGACAGGCCTGAATCAGCCCCAGCATTTT

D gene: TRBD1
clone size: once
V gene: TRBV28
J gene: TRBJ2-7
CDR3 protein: CASSSMTGSSYEQYF
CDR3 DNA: TGTGCCAGCAGTTCGATGACAGGGAGCTCCTACGAGCAGTACTTC

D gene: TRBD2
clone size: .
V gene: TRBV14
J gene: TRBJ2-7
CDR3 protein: CASSPRGLAGGPTHSYEQYF
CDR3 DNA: TGTGCCAGCAGCCCCCGGGGGCTAGCGGGAGGGCCCACCCACTCCTACGAGCAGTACTTC

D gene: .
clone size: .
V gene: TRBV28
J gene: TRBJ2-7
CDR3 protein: CASSLWTRWESYEQYF
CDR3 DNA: TGTGCCAGCAGTTTATGGACCCGGTGGGAGTCCTACGAGCAGTACTTC

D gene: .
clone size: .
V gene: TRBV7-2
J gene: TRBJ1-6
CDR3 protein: CASSFPTDYSYNSPLHF
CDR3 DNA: TGTGCCAGCAGCTTTCCGACGGATTACTCCTATAATTCACCCCTCCACTTT

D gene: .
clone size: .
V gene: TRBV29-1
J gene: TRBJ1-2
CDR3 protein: CSVAGFNGYTF
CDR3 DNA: TGCAGCGTTGCCGGGTTTAATGGCTACACCTTC

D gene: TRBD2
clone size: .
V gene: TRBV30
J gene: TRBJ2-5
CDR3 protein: CAWSTLAGGPQETQYF
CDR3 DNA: TGTGCCTGGAGTACTCTAGCGGGAGGGCCCCAAGAGACCCAGTACTTC

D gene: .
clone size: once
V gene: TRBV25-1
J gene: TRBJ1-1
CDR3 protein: CASSVGPEAFF
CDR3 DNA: TGTGCCAGCAGTGTGGGACCTGAAGCTTTCTTT

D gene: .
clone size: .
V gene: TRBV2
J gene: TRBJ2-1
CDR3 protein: CASRWGYNEQFF
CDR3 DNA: TGTGCCAGCAGATGGGGCTACAATGAGCAGTTCTTC

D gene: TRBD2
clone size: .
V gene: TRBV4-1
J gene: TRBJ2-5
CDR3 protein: CASSQDGTSGAYF
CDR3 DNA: TGCGCCAGCAGCCAAGATGGGACTAGCGGAGCGTACTTC

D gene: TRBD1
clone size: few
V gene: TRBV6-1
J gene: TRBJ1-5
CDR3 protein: CASSEYRGYSNQPQHF
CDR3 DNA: TGTGCCAGCAGTGAGTACAGGGGATATAGCAATCAGCCCCAGCATTTT

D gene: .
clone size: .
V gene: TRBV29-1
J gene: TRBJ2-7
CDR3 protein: CSVSQGSYEQYF
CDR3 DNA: TGCAGCGTTTCGCAGGGCTCCTACGAGCAGTACTTC

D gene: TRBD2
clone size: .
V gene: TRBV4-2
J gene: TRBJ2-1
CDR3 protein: CASSQEETSGWHEQFF
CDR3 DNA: TGTGCCAGCAGCCAAGAAGAGACTAGCGGGTGGCATGAGCAGTTCTTC

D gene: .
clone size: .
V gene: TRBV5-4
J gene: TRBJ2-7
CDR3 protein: CASSWGSRTGGYEQYF
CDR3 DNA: TGTGCCAGCAGCTGGGGTAGCCGGACGGGTGGGTACGAGCAGTACTTC

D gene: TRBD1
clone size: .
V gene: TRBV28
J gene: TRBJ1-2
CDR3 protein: CASSIQGVNANYGYTF
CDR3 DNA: TGTGCCAGCAGTATACAGGGGGTAAATGCTAACTATGGCTACACCTTC

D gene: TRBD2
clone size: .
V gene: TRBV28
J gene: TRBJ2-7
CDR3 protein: CASSSTREASGYEQYF
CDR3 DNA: TGTGCCAGCAGTTCTACCCGGGAGGCTAGCGGGTACGAGCAGTACTTC

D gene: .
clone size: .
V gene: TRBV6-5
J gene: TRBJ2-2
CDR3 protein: CASSYSSQGPGELFF
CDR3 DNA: TGTGCCAGCAGTTACTCAAGCCAGGGGCCCGGGGAGCTGTTTTTT

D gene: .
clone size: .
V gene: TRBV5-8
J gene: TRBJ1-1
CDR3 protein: CASSQGANTEAFF
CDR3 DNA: TGTGCCAGCAGCCAAGGGGCGAACACTGAAGCTTTCTTT

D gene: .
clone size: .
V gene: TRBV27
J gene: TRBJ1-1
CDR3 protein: CASSLGGGWLNTEAFF
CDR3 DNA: TGTGCCAGCAGTCTGGGTGGGGGGTGGTTGAACACTGAAGCTTTCTTT

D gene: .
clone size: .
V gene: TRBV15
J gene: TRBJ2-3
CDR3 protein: CATSRRLLRGLGTDTQYF
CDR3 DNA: TGTGCCACCAGCAGACGCTTACTTCGGGGACTCGGCACAGATACGCAGTATTTT

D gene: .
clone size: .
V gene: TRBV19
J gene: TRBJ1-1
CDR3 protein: CATGHGWREAFF
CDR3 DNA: TGTGCCACCGGACATGGGTGGCGTGAAGCTTTCTTT

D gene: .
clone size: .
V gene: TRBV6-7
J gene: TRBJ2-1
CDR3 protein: CASSYSDTEHNNEQFF
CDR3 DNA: TGTGCCAGCAGTTACTCCGACACGGAGCATAACAATGAGCAGTTCTTC

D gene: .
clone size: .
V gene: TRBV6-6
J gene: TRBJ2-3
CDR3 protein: CASSYSGSRDTQYF
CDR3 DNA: TGTGCCAGCAGTTACTCGGGCTCCCGAGATACGCAGTATTTT

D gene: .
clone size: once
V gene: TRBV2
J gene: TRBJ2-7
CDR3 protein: CASSESALTYEQYF
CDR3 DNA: TGTGCCAGCAGTGAGTCAGCTCTCACCTACGAGCAGTACTTC

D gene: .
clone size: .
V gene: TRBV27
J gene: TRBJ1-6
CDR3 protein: CASSFVGGSGDNSPLHF
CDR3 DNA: TGTGCCAGCAGTTTTGTTGGGGGGTCGGGGGATAATTCACCCCTCCACTTT

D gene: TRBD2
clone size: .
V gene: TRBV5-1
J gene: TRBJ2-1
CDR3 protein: CASSWGTSGRGDEQFF
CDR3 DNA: TGCGCCAGCAGCTGGGGGACTAGCGGGAGGGGAGATGAGCAGTTCTTC

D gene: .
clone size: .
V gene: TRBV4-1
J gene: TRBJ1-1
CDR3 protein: CASSQEVHTEAFF
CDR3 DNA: TGCGCCAGCAGCCAAGAAGTCCACACTGAAGCTTTCTTT

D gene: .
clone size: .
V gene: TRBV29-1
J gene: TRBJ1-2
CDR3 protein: CSVEDAVETGYTF
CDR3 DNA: TGCAGCGTTGAAGATGCCGTGGAGACGGGCTACACCTTC

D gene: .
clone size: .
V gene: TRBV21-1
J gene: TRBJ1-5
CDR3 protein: CASSIRVKRTLNQPQHF
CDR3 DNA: TGTGCCAGCAGCATACGGGTCAAAAGAACCTTAAATCAGCCCCAGCATTTT

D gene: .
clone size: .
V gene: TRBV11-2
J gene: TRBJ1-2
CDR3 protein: CASSLDPEGTAGYTF
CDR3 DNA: TGTGCCAGCAGCTTAGATCCCGAGGGTACGGCTGGCTACACCTTC

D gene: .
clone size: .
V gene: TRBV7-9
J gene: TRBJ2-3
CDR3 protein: CASSLKYGSGRTDTQYF
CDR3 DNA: TGTGCCAGCAGCTTAAAGTACGGTAGCGGTCGCACAGATACGCAGTATTTT

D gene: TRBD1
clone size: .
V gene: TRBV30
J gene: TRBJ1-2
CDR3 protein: CAWSAGGPQGYTF
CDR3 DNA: TGTGCCTGGAGTGCAGGGGGACCGCAGGGCTACACCTTC

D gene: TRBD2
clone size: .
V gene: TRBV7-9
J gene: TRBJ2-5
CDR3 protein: CASSTIGSGAETQYF
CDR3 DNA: TGTGCCAGCAGCACCATCGGGAGCGGGGCAGAGACCCAGTACTTC

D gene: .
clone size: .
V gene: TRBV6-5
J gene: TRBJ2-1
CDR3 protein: CASSRVLGDNEQFF
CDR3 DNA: TGTGCCAGCAGTAGGGTATTGGGGGACAATGAGCAGTTCTTC

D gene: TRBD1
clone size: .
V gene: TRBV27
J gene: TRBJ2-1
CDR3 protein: CASSWGQGAFGEQFF
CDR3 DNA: TGTGCCAGCAGTTGGGGACAGGGGGCGTTTGGGGAGCAGTTCTTC